These T cell receptor beta chains were read from a single sample in a study of T cell repertoires in cytomegalovirus infection. TCRdb processed the reads anew with MiXCR; each CDR3 protein has one entry. The table has around 250,000 distinct CDR3 sequences, approximately 15% seen once. The sample was CD8+ T cells from PBMCs. The receptors come from a human donor in good health (CMV status not recorded). Some clones in this sample may be carry-over from other donors' samples. Both conserved end residues are part of each CDR3. A D gene is named only where the DNA matches it firmly. Size is omitted from some rows. Given values are once, few, many or a class for expanded clones.

CASSANTGDYTRETQYF	TGTGCCAGCAGTGCCAACACAGGGGATTATACAAGGGAGACCCAGTACTTC	few	TRBD1	TRBV6-5	TRBJ2-5
CASSSVGQTKSTEAFF	TGTGCCAGCAGCTCAGTCGGACAGACGAAGAGCACTGAAGCTTTCTTT	many	.	TRBV11-2	TRBJ1-1
CASSYSTGVRYNEQFF	TGTGCCAGCAGTTACTCGACGGGGGTCCGATACAATGAGCAGTTCTTC	.	.	TRBV6-5	TRBJ2-1
CSVEVAGGTGNVNEQFF	TGCAGCGTTGAAGTTGCGGGGGGGACAGGGAATGTTAATGAGCAGTTCTTC	.	.	TRBV29-1	TRBJ2-1
CASSFTGYGEQFF	TGTGCCAGCAGCTTCACAGGGTATGGTGAGCAGTTCTTC	many	.	TRBV7-6	TRBJ2-1
CASSFTTGVVGQPQHF	TGTGCCAGCAGTTTTACGACAGGGGTAGTGGGTCAGCCCCAGCATTTT	many	TRBD1	TRBV28	TRBJ1-5
CASSPGTSDNNEQFF	TGTGCCAGCAGCCCAGGGACTAGCGACAACAATGAGCAGTTCTTC	.	TRBD2	TRBV4-2	TRBJ2-1
CAISGTSGGYEQYF	TGTGCCATCAGCGGGACTAGCGGGGGTTACGAGCAGTACTTC	.	TRBD2	TRBV10-3	TRBJ2-7
CASSPLNQGYNQPQHF	TGTGCCAGCAGCCCCCTGAACCAGGGATACAATCAGCCCCAGCATTTT	.	.	TRBV7-4	TRBJ1-5
CASTRISGGWDTIYF	TGTGCCAGTACCCGAATATCAGGGGGTTGGGACACCATATATTTT	.	TRBD1	TRBV19	TRBJ1-3
CASSLRGWGGGYEQYF	TGTGCCAGCAGCTTAAGAGGGTGGGGGGGCGGCTACGAGCAGTACTTC	many	.	TRBV7-2	TRBJ2-7
CASSSVGTGGIETQYF	TGTGCCAGCAGCTCGGTCGGGACAGGGGGCATCGAGACCCAGTACTTC	.	TRBD1	TRBV28	TRBJ2-5
CASSIGVTADGPQHF	TGTGCCAGTAGTATAGGGGTCACAGCTGACGGGCCCCAGCATTTT	.	.	TRBV19	TRBJ1-5
CASSLRPGTQPQHF	TGTGCCAGCAGCTTGCGGCCAGGGACTCAGCCCCAGCATTTT	many	.	TRBV5-6	TRBJ1-5
CASSSGGGTYEQYF	TGTGCCAGCAGCTCCGGCGGCGGGACCTACGAGCAGTACTTC	.	.	TRBV13	TRBJ2-7
CSAEGTRKETQYF	TGCAGCGCTGAGGGGACCAGGAAAGAGACCCAGTACTTC	few	.	TRBV29-1	TRBJ2-5
CAITSRDNYEQYF	TGTGCCATCACTTCCCGGGACAACTACGAGCAGTACTTC	few	.	TRBV10-3	TRBJ2-7
CASSMGIVPDTEAFF	TGTGCCAGCAGCATGGGGATCGTCCCTGACACTGAAGCTTTCTTT	.	.	TRBV13	TRBJ1-1
CASSPETGEWSYNEQFF	TGTGCCAGCAGCCCAGAAACAGGGGAATGGTCCTACAATGAGCAGTTCTTC	.	TRBD1	TRBV9	TRBJ2-1
CSVYGLAGGGIRETQYF	TGCAGCGTTTATGGACTAGCGGGAGGGGGAATACGAGAGACCCAGTACTTC	.	TRBD2	TRBV29-1	TRBJ2-5
CASSLNLVPTDGDTEAFF	TGTGCCAGCAGCTTGAACCTCGTCCCTACCGACGGTGACACTGAAGCTTTCTTT	few	.	TRBV7-8	TRBJ1-1
CASSFSPQGAVTEAFF	TGTGCCAGCAGCTTCTCCCCACAGGGGGCGGTAACTGAAGCTTTCTTT	many	TRBD1	TRBV7-9	TRBJ1-1
CASSLESAGGLGDTQYF	TGTGCCAGCAGTTTAGAGTCAGCGGGGGGGCTTGGAGATACGCAGTATTTT	few	TRBD2	TRBV28	TRBJ2-3
CASSYSEGSGANVLTF	TGTGCCAGCAGTTACTCGGAGGGGTCTGGGGCCAACGTCCTGACTTTC	many	.	TRBV6-2/TRBV6-3	TRBJ2-6
CASSLLSGPAETQYF	TGTGCCAGCAGTTTATTATCCGGTCCGGCAGAGACCCAGTACTTC	few	.	TRBV27	TRBJ2-5
CASSLGGRDEQFF	TGCGCCAGCAGCTTGGGGGGCCGGGATGAGCAGTTCTTC	few	.	TRBV5-1	TRBJ2-1
CSAPHRGGGSYEQYF	TGCAGTGCCCCTCATCGGGGGGGCGGCTCCTACGAGCAGTACTTC	few	TRBD2	TRBV20-1	TRBJ2-7
CATSDPRDGPSPQPQHF	TGTGCCACCAGTGACCCCCGGGACGGTCCTTCTCCTCAGCCCCAGCATTTT	many	.	TRBV24-1	TRBJ1-5
CASSPEVGEQFF	TGTGCCAGCAGCCCGGAGGTCGGTGAGCAGTTCTTC	.	.	TRBV5-4	TRBJ2-1
CASGETTGRTEAFF	TGTGCCAGCGGGGAAACGACGGGCCGGACTGAAGCTTTCTTT	many	.	TRBV7-9	TRBJ1-1
CASSVRGAKTDRADTQYF	TGTGCCAGCAGTGTCCGGGGGGCAAAGACGGATAGGGCAGATACGCAGTATTTT	.	.	TRBV2	TRBJ2-3
CSVDTGNTNTGELFF	TGCAGCGTTGATACAGGGAATACGAACACCGGGGAGCTGTTTTTT	few	.	TRBV29-1	TRBJ2-2
CASSIRSSSYNEQFF	TGTGCCAGTAGTATCCGCAGTAGCTCCTACAATGAGCAGTTCTTC	few	.	TRBV19	TRBJ2-1
CASTVGAANYGYTF	TGTGCCAGCACCGTGGGGGCGGCTAACTATGGCTACACCTTC	.	.	TRBV6-2/TRBV6-3	TRBJ1-2
CSVLTVAVKNTEAFF	TGCAGCGTTCTAACTGTGGCAGTCAAGAACACTGAAGCTTTCTTT	few	.	TRBV29-1	TRBJ1-1
CASSLVDSNQPQHF	TGTGCCAGCAGCTTGGTTGATAGCAATCAGCCCCAGCATTTT	many	.	TRBV5-6	TRBJ1-5
CATSRDRDRASDNSPLHF	TGTGCCACCAGCAGAGATCGGGACAGGGCTTCAGATAATTCACCCCTCCACTTT	few	TRBD1	TRBV15	TRBJ1-6
CASNPGSGSLTDTQYF	TGTGCCAGCAACCCAGGGTCAGGTAGTCTTACAGATACGCAGTATTTT	.	.	TRBV28	TRBJ2-3
CASSAEQGASTDTQYF	TGTGCCAGCAGCGCGGAGCAGGGGGCGAGCACAGATACGCAGTATTTT	.	TRBD1	TRBV9	TRBJ2-3
CASSSSGTVNTEAFF	TGTGCCAGCAGCTCATCCGGGACAGTAAACACTGAAGCTTTCTTT	.	TRBD1	TRBV7-9	TRBJ1-1